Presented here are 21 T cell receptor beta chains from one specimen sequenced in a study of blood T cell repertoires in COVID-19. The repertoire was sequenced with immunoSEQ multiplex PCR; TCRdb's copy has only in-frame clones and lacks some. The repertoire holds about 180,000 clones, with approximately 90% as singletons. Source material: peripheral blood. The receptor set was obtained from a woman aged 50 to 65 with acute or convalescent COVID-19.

CDR3 coding DNA: TGTGCCAGCAGCCAGGGGACAGTTATCACCGGGGAGCTGTTTTTT. Its translation is CASSQGTVITGELFF. The J gene is TRBJ2-2, the V gene TRBV3-1 (or the pseudogene TRBV3-2); 7 bases fit TRBD1. V lost 3 bases and J lost 4; bases outside the gene matches: 5. Germline V CDR1 and CDR2: LGHDT, YNNKEL (reference sequence). This CDR3 has 15 amino acids.

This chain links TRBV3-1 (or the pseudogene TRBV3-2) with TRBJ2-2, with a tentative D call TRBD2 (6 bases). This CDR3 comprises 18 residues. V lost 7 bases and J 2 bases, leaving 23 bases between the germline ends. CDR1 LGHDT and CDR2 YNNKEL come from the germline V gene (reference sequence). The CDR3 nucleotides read TGTGCCAGCACCAAGGGCAGGGTATTACTAGCAAACACCGGGGAGCTGTTTTTT. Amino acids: CASTKGRVLLANTGELFF.

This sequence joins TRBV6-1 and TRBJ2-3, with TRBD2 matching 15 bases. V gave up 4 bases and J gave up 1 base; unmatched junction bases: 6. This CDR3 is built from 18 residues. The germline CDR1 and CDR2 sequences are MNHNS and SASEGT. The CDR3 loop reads CASSGTSGGALGTDTQYF. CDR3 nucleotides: TGTGCCAGCAGTGGGACTAGCGGGGGGGCGTTGGGCACAGATACGCAGTATTTT.

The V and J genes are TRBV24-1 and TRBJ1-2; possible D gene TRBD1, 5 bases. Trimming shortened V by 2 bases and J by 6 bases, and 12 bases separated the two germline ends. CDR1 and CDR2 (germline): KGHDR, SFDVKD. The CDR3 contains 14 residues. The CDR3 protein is CATSDYGRDHGYTF. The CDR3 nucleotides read TGTGCCACCAGTGATTATGGCAGGGATCATGGCTACACCTTC.

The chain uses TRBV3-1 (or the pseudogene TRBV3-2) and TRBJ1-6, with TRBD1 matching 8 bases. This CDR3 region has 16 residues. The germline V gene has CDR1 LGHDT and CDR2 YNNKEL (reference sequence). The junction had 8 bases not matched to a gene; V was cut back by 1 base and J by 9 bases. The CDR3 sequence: CASSQVSWTGSSPLHF. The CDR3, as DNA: TGTGCCAGCAGCCAAGTGTCCTGGACAGGGAGTTCACCCCTCCACTTT.

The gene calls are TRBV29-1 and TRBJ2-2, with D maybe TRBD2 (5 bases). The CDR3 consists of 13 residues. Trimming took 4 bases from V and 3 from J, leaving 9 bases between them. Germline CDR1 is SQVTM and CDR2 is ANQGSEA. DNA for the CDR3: TGCAGCGTTGGTCTAGCTTACACCGGGGAGCTGTTTTTT. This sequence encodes CSVGLAYTGELFF.

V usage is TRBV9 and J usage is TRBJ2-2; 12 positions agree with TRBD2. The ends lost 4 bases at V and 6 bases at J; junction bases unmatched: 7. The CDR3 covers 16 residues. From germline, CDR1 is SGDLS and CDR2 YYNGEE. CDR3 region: CASSLGSSGGAGELFF. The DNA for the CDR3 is TGTGCCAGCAGCCTAGGGTCTAGCGGGGGGGCCGGGGAGCTGTTTTTT.

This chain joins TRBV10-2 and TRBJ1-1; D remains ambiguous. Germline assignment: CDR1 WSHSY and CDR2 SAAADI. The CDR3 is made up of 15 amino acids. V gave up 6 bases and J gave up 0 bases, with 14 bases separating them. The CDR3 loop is CASSRIRDLNTEAFF. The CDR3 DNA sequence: TGCGCCAGCAGCCGGATCCGGGATTTGAACACTGAAGCTTTCTTT.

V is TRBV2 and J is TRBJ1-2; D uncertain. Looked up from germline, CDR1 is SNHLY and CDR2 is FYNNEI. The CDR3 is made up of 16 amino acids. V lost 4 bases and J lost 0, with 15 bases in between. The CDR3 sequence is CASSGASDRANYGYTF. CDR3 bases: TGTGCCAGCAGTGGGGCGTCCGACCGAGCTAACTATGGCTACACCTTC.

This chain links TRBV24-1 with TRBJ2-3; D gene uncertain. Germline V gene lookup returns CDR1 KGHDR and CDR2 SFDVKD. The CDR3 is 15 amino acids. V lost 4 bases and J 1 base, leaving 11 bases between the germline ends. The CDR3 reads CATSDPGRGTDTQYF. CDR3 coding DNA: TGTGCCACCAGTGACCCGGGTCGGGGCACAGATACGCAGTATTTT.

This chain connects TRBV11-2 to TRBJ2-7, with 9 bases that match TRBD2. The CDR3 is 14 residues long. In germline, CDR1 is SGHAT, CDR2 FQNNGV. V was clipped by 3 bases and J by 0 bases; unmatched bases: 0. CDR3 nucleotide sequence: TGTGCCAGCAGCTTGACTAGCGGCTCCTACGAGCAGTACTTC. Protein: CASSLTSGSYEQYF.

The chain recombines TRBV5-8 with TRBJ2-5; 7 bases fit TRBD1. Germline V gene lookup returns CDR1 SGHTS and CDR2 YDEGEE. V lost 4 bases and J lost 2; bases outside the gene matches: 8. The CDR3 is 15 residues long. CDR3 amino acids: CASSAQTGVQETQYF. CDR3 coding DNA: TGTGCCAGCAGCGCGCAAACAGGGGTTCAAGAGACCCAGTACTTC.

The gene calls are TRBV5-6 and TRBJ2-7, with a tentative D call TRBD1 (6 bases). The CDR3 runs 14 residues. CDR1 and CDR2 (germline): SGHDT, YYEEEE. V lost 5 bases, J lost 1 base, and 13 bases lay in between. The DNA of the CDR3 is TGTGCCAGCAGTTTTGGAGGACAGTCCTACGAGCAGTACTTC. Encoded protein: CASSFGGQSYEQYF.

The DNA of the CDR3 is TGCGCCAGCAGCCGTGACGGACAGGCCCCCGGCGGTACTAATGAAAAACTGTTTTTT. Its protein product is CASSRDGQAPGGTNEKLFF. The gene calls are TRBV5-1 and TRBJ1-4; 7 bases agree with TRBD1. CDR1 and CDR2 (germline): SGHRS, YFSETQ. With V trimmed by 4 bases and J by 2 bases, 17 bases remained unmatched. CDR3 length: 19 amino acids.

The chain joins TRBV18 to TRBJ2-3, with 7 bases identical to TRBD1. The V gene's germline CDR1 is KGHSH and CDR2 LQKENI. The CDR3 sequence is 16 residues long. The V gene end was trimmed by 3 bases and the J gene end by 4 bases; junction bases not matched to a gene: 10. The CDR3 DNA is TGTGCCAGCTCACCCCCCGGGACAGTATTCGCAGATACGCAGTATTTT. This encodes CASSPPGTVFADTQYF.

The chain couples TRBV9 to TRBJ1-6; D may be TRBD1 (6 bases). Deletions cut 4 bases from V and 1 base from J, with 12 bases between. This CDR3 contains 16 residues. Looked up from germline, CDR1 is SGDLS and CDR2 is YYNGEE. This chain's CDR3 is CASSPRGGSYNSPLHF. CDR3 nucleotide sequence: TGTGCCAGCAGCCCGAGGGGGGGTTCCTATAATTCACCCCTCCACTTT.

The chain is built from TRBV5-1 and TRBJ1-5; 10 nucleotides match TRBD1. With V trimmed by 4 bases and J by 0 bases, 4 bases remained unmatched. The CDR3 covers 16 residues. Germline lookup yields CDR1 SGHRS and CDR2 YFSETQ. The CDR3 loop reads CASSPGQGFSNQPQHF. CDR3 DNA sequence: TGCGCCAGCAGCCCGGGACAGGGGTTTAGCAATCAGCCCCAGCATTTT.

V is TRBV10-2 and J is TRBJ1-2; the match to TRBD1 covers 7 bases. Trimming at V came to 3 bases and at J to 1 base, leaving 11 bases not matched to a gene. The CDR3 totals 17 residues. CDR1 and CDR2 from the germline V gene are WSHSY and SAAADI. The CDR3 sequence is CASSDPGTAKNNYGYTF. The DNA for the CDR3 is TGCGCCAGCAGTGATCCGGGGACAGCGAAAAATAACTATGGCTACACCTTC.

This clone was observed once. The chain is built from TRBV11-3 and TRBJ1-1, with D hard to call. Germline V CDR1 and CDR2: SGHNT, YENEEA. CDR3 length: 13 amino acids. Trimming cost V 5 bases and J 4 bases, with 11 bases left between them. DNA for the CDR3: TGTGCCAGCAGCCAACCAGTTGTCACTGAAGCTTTCTTT. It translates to CASSQPVVTEAFF.

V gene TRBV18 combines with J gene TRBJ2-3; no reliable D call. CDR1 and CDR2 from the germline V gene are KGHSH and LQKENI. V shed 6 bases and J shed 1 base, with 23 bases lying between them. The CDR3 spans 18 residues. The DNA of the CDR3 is TGTGCCAGCTCTCAAACCCTAGGTAACTACGGTGGCACAGATACGCAGTATTTT. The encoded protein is CASSQTLGNYGGTDTQYF.

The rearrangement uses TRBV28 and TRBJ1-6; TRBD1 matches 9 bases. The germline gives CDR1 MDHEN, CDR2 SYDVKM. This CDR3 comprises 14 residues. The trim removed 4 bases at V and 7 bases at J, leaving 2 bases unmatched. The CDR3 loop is CASSSGQGNSPLHF. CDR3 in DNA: TGTGCCAGCAGTTCCGGACAGGGGAATTCACCCCTCCACTTT.